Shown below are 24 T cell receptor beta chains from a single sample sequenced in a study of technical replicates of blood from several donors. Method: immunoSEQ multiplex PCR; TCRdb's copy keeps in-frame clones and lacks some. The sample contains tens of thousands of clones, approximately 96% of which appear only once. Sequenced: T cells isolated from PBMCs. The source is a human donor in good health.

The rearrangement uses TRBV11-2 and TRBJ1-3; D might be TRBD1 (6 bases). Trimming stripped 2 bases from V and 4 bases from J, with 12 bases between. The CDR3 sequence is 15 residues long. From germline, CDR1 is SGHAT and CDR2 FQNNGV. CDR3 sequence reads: CASSLTGFSGNTIYF. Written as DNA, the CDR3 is TGTGCCAGCAGCTTAACAGGGTTCTCCGGAAACACCATATATTTT.

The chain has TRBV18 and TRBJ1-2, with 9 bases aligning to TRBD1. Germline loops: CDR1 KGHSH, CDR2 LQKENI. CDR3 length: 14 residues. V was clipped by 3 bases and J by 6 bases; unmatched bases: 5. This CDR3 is CASSPPGTGNGYTF. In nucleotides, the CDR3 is TGTGCCAGCTCACCCCCCGGGACAGGGAATGGCTACACCTTC.

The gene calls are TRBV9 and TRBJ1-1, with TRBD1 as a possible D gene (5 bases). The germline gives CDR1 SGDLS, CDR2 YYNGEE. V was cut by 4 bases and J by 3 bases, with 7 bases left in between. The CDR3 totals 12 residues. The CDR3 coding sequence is TGTGCCAGCAGCCGCAGGGACACTGAAGCTTTCTTT. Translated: CASSRRDTEAFF.

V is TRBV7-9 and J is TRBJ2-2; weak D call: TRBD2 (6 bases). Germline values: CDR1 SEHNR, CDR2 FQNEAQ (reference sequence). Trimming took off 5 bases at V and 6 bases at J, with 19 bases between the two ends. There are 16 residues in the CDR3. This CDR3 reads CASSPPRGSGAGELFF. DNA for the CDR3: TGTGCCAGCAGCCCGCCGCGGGGTAGCGGTGCCGGGGAGCTGTTTTTT.

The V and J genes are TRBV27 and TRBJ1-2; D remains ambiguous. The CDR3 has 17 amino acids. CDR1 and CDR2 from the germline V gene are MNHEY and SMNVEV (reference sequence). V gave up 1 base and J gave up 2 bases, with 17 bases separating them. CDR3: CASSLLSRHLPNYGYTF. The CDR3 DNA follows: TGTGCCAGCAGTTTATTATCGCGACACCTTCCGAACTATGGCTACACCTTC.

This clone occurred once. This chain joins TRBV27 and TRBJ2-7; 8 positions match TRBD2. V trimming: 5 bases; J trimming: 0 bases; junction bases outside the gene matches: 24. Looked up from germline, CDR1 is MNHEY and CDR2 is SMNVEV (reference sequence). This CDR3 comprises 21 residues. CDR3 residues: CASSHTYYLPLTSGDSYEQYF. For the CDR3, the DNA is TGTGCCAGCAGTCATACCTACTACCTCCCCCTTACTAGCGGCGACTCCTACGAGCAGTACTTC.

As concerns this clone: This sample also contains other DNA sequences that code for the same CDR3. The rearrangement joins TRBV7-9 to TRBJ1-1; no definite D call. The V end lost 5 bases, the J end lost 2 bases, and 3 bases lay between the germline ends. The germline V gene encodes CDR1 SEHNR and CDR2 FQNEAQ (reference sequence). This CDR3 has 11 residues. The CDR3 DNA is TGTGCCAGCAGCCTTAACACTGAAGCTTTCTTT. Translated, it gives CASSLNTEAFF. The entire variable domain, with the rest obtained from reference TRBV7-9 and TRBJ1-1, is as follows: DTGVSQNPRHKITKRGQNVTFRCDPISEHNRLYWYRQTLGQGPEFLTYFQNEAQLEKSRLLSDRFSAERPKGSFSTLEIQRTEQGDSAMYLCASSLNTEAFFGQGTRLTVV.

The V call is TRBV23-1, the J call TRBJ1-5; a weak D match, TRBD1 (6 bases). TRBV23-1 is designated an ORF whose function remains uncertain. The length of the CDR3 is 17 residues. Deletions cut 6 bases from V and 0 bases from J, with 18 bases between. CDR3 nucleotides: TGCGCCAGCAGGGCCACAAGGACAGACAATAGCAATCAGCCCCAGCATTTT. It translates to CASRATRTDNSNQPQHF.

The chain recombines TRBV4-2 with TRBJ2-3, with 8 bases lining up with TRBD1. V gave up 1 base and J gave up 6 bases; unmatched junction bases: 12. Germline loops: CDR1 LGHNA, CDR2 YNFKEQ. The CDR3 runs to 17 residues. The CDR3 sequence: CASSQAPGRGLADTQYF. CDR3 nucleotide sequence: TGTGCCAGCAGCCAAGCCCCGGGCAGGGGGCTAGCGGATACGCAGTATTTT.

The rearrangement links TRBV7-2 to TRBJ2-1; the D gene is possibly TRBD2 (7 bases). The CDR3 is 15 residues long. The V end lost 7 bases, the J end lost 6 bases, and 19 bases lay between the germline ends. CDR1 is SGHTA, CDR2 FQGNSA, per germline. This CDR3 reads CASKFGGGPTNEQFF. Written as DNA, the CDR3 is TGTGCCAGCAAGTTCGGCGGGGGCCCAACCAATGAGCAGTTCTTC.

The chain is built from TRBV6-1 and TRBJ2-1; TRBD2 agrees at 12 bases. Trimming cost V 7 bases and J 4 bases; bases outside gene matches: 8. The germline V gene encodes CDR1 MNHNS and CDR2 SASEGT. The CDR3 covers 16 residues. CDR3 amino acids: CASTDGGTSGYNEQFF. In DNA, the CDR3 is TGTGCCAGCACTGATGGCGGGACTAGCGGGTACAATGAGCAGTTCTTC.

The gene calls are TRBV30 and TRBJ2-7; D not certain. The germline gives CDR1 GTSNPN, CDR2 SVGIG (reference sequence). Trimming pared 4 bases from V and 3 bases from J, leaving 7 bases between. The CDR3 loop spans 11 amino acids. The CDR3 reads CAWILSYEQYF. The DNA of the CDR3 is TGTGCCTGGATTCTAAGCTACGAGCAGTACTTC.

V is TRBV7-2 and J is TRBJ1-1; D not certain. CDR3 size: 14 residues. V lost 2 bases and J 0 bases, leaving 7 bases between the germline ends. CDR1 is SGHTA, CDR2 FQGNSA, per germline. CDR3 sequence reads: CASSLRRVNTEAFF. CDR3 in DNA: TGTGCCAGCAGCTTAAGGAGGGTGAACACTGAAGCTTTCTTT. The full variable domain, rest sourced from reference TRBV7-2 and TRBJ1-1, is GAGVSQSPSNKVTEKGKDVELRCDPISGHTALYWYRQSLGQGLEFLIYFQGNSAPDKSGLPSDRFSAERTGGSVSTLTIQRTQQEDSAVYLCASSLRRVNTEAFFGQGTRLTVV.

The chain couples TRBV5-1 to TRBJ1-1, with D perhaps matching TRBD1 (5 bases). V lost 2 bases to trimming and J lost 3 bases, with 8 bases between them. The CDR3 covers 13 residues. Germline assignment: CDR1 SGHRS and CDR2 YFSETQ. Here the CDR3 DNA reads TGCGCCAGCAGCTTTGAAGGGGACACTGAAGCTTTCTTT. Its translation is CASSFEGDTEAFF.

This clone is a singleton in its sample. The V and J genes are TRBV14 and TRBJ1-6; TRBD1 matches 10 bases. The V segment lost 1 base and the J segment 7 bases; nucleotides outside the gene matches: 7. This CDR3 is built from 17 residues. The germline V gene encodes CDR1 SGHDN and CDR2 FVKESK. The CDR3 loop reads CASSQGPGQGSNSPLHF. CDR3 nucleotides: TGTGCCAGCAGCCAAGGACCGGGACAGGGGTCGAATTCACCCCTCCACTTT.

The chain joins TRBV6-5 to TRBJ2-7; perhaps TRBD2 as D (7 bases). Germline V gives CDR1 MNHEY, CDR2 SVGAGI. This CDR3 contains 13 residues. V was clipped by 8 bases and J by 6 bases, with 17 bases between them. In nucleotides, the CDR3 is TGTGCCAGCTCCCCGGGGGGCTCTGGCGAGCAGTACTTC. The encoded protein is CASSPGGSGEQYF.

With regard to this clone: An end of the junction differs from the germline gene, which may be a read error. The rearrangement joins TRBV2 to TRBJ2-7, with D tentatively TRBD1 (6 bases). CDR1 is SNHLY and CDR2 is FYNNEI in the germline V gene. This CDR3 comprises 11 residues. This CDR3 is CASSAGANWDF. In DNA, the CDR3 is TGTGCCAGCAGTGCAGGGGCGAACTGGGACTTC.

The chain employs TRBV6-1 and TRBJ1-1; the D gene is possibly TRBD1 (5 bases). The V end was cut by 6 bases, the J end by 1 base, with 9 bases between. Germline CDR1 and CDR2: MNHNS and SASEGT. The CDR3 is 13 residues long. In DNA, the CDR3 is TGTGCCAGCAGAAACACAGGGAACACTGAAGCTTTCTTT. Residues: CASRNTGNTEAFF.

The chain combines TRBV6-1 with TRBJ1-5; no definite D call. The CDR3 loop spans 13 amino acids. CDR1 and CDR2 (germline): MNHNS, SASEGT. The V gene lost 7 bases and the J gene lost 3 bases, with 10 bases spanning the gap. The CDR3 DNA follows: TGTGCCAGCACCGGTGGTAACAATCAGCCCCAGCATTTT. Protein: CASTGGNNQPQHF.

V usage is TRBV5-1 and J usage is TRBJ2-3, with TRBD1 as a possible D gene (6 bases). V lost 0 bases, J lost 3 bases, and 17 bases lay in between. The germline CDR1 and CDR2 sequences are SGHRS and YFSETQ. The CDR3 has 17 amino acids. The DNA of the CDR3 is TGCGCCAGCAGCTTGGCTTCAGGGGCGGGTTTTACAGATACGCAGTATTTT. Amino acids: CASSLASGAGFTDTQYF. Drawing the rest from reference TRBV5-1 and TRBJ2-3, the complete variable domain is KAGVTQTPRYLIKTRGQQVTLSCSPISGHRSVSWYQQTPGQGLQFLFEYFSETQRNKGNFPGRFSGRQFSNSRSEMNVSTLELGDSALYLCASSLASGAGFTDTQYFGPGTRLTVL.

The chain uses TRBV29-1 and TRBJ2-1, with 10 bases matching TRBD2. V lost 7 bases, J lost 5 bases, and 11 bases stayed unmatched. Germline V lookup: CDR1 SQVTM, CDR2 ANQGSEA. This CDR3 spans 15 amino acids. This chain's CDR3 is CSAWVAGGANNEQFF. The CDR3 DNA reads TGCAGCGCCTGGGTAGCGGGAGGCGCGAACAATGAGCAGTTCTTC.

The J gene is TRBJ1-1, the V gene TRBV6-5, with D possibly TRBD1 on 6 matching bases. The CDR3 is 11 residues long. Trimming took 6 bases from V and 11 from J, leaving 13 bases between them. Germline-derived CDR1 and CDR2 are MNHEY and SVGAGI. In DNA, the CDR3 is TGTGCCAGCAGGGTACAGGGTGAGGCTTTCTTT. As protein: CASRVQGEAFF.

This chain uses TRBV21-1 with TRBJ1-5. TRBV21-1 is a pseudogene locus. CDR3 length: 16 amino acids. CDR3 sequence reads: CASSTVGPTPGQPQHF. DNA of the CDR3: TGTGCCAGCAGCACCGTCGGACCGACTCCGGGGCAGCCCCAGCATTTT.

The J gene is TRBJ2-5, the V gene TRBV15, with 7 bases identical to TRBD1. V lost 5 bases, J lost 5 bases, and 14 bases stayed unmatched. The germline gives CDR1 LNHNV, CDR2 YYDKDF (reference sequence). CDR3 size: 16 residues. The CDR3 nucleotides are TGTGCCACCAGCGCAACAGGGGCGGTGATTGGGGAGACCCAGTACTTC. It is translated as CATSATGAVIGETQYF.